Presented here are 19 T cell receptor beta chains from one specimen sequenced in a study of T cell changes during pregnancy in multiple sclerosis. The protocol was immunoSEQ multiplex PCR, while the TCRdb copy is restricted to in-frame clones and leaves out a portion. The sample contains around 110,000 clones, just under 95% of which appear only once. The material was peripheral blood, obtained in the third trimester of pregnancy. These receptors were collected from a female donor in good health, enrolled as a control in a pregnancy study.

This chain connects TRBV7-2 to TRBJ1-3; tentative D call: TRBD1 (5 bases). Trimming took 7 bases from V and 4 from J, leaving 14 bases between them. CDR3 size: 14 residues. Germline assignment: CDR1 SGHTA and CDR2 FQGNSA. CDR3 nucleotides: TGTGCCAGCAATCCCCAGGGAAGGGGAAACACCATATATTTT. Encoded protein: CASNPQGRGNTIYF.

J is TRBJ2-1 and V is TRBV9; 11 positions agree with TRBD1. V was clipped by 0 bases and J by 2 bases; unmatched bases: 1. Germline V lookup: CDR1 SGDLS, CDR2 YYNGEE. The CDR3 loop spans 16 amino acids. This CDR3 is CASSVGGQGAYNEQFF. The DNA of the CDR3 is TGTGCCAGCAGCGTAGGGGGACAGGGGGCCTACAATGAGCAGTTCTTC.

The V call is TRBV30, the J call TRBJ2-3; possible D gene TRBD2, 6 bases. The CDR3 is 15 amino acids. Trimming removed 2 bases at V and 2 bases at J, with 14 bases between. Germline lookup yields CDR1 GTSNPN and CDR2 SVGIG (reference sequence). The CDR3 here is CAWSQWGDHTDTQYF. CDR3 bases: TGTGCCTGGAGTCAGTGGGGGGACCACACAGATACGCAGTATTTT.

V gene TRBV9 combines with J gene TRBJ2-1; 9 nucleotides agree with TRBD1. CDR1 is SGDLS and CDR2 is YYNGEE in the germline V gene. Germline trimming cut 3 bases from V and 6 bases from J; bases unmatched to any gene: 10. CDR3 length equals 16 residues. The CDR3 DNA follows: TGTGCCAGCAGCGCCCGGGGGGACAGGGCGATCAATGAGCAGTTCTTC. Residues: CASSARGDRAINEQFF.

This sequence joins TRBV2 and TRBJ1-1; TRBD1 aligns across 8 bases. Germline-derived CDR1 and CDR2 are SNHLY and FYNNEI. The CDR3 is 13 amino acids. V lost 8 bases to trimming and J lost 4 bases; unmatched junction nucleotides: 6. The DNA for the CDR3 is TGTGCCAGCTCCGGGACAGGTACCACTGAAGCTTTCTTT. It is translated as CASSGTGTTEAFF. Full variable domain (rest looked up from reference TRBV2 and TRBJ1-1): EPEVTQTPSHQVTQMGQEVILRCVPISNHLYFYWYRQILGQKVEFLVSFYNNEISEKSEIFDDQFSVERPDGSNFTLKIRSTKLEDSAMYFCASSGTGTTEAFFGQGTRLTVV.

This clone was detected only once. J is TRBJ1-6 and V is TRBV9, with a tentative D call TRBD1 (5 bases). This CDR3 contains 14 residues. The V and J ends lost 0 bases and 13 bases respectively, with 14 bases between them. Germline V gives CDR1 SGDLS, CDR2 YYNGEE. The CDR3 region has the DNA TGTGCCAGCAGCGTAGATGGGGGGGTCAGGCCCCTCCACTTT. Translated: CASSVDGGVRPLHF.

The chain carries TRBV7-9 and TRBJ1-1; D might be TRBD1 (6 bases). The CDR3 contains 16 residues. The germline CDR1 and CDR2 sequences are SEHNR and FQNEAQ (reference sequence). The V gene lost 1 base and the J gene lost 5 bases, with 17 bases spanning the gap. The CDR3 region is CASSLGGRGQRTEAFF. CDR3 sequence (DNA): TGTGCCAGCAGCTTAGGGGGCAGGGGCCAAAGGACTGAAGCTTTCTTT. The full variable domain, in which reference TRBV7-9 and TRBJ1-1 provide the parts outside the CDR3, is DTGVSQNPRHKITKRGQNVTFRCDPISEHNRLYWYRQTLGQGPEFLTYFQNEAQLEKSRLLSDRFSAERPKGSFSTLEIQRTEQGDSAMYLCASSLGGRGQRTEAFFGQGTRLTVV.

The rearrangement joins TRBV2 to TRBJ2-1; TRBD2 aligns across 8 bases. Trimming at V came to 1 base and at J to 2 bases, leaving 13 bases not matched to a gene. Germline-derived CDR1 and CDR2 are SNHLY and FYNNEI. CDR3 size: 19 residues. The DNA of the CDR3 is TGTGCCAGCAGTGAAGGCCGGGGGGGAACCGGGGTACCCTACAATGAGCAGTTCTTC. Translating it yields CASSEGRGGTGVPYNEQFF.

The genes are TRBV11-2 and TRBJ2-3, with D perhaps matching TRBD1 (5 bases). Germline-derived CDR1 and CDR2 are SGHAT and FQNNGV. There are 15 residues in the CDR3. V shed 2 bases and J shed 4 bases, with 13 bases lying between them. CDR3 coding DNA: TGTGCCAGCAGCTTATACAGGCCGGGCGCAGATACGCAGTATTTT. It yields the protein CASSLYRPGADTQYF.

V and J are TRBV2 and TRBJ2-4, with TRBD1 matching over 7 bases. The germline V gene encodes CDR1 SNHLY and CDR2 FYNNEI. This CDR3 is 13 amino acids long. V dropped 8 bases and J dropped 5; count of bases not matched to a gene: 6. The CDR3 DNA reads as TGTGCCAGCCTTGCGGACAGGCAAAACATTCAGTACTTC. Translation: CASLADRQNIQYF.

This clone was detected once. The V call is TRBV30, the J call TRBJ2-7; D is possibly TRBD2 (6 bases). Trimming took off 5 bases at V and 2 bases at J, with 22 bases between the two ends. The CDR3 totals 16 residues. CDR1 is GTSNPN and CDR2 is SVGIG in the germline V gene (reference sequence). CDR3 coding DNA: TGTGCCTGGGCCTTTCCCTCGGGACTGACGGCCTACGAGCAGTACTTC. Its translation: CAWAFPSGLTAYEQYF.

The chain is built from TRBV7-2 and TRBJ1-2, with D perhaps matching TRBD1 (6 bases). The germline CDR1 and CDR2 sequences are SGHTA and FQGNSA. CDR3 length equals 15 residues. V was shortened by 0 bases and J by 2 bases, with 10 bases between the two germline ends. CDR3 sequence reads: CASSLAGTMNYGYTF. CDR3 nucleotides: TGTGCCAGCAGCTTAGCCGGGACAATGAACTATGGCTACACCTTC.

V and J are TRBV30 and TRBJ2-5, with 8 bases matching TRBD2. With 2 bases clipped from V and 1 base from J, the junction kept 3 bases outside the gene matches. Germline V CDR1 and CDR2: GTSNPN, SVGIG (reference sequence). This CDR3 is built from 14 residues. The CDR3 DNA is TGTGCCTGGAGTAGGACTAGCCCCCAAGAGACCCAGTACTTC. Translated, it gives CAWSRTSPQETQYF.

Remarks on this clone: Other DNA sequences in the sample encode the same CDR3. The DNA for the CDR3 is TGTGCCAGCAGCCTACAGGGTTACGAGCAGTACTTC. Amino acid sequence: CASSLQGYEQYF. The chain uses TRBV7-9 and TRBJ2-7; maybe TRBD1 (6 bases). Trimming took 5 bases from V and 4 from J, leaving 9 bases between them. This CDR3 contains 12 residues. Germline CDR1 SEHNR, CDR2 FQNEAQ (reference sequence). Variable domain in full (rest from reference TRBV7-9 and TRBJ2-7): DTGVSQNPRHKITKRGQNVTFRCDPISEHNRLYWYRQTLGQGPEFLTYFQNEAQLEKSRLLSDRFSAERPKGSFSTLEIQRTEQGDSAMYLCASSLQGYEQYFGPGTRLTVT.

V gene TRBV4-1 combines with J gene TRBJ1-2; D ambiguous. Trimming removed 3 bases from V and 5 bases from J, with 19 bases in between. Germline CDR1 is MGHRA and CDR2 is YSYEKL. CDR3 length equals 16 residues. CDR3 protein: CASSQASATQSYGYTF. For the CDR3, the DNA is TGCGCCAGCAGCCAGGCATCAGCCACACAGTCTTATGGCTACACCTTC.

The V gene is TRBV19, the J gene TRBJ1-5, with 7 bases that match TRBD1. Germline V gene lookup returns CDR1 LNHDA and CDR2 SQIVND (reference sequence). V lost 0 bases, J lost 9 bases, and 8 bases stayed unmatched. This CDR3 is 15 amino acids long. For the CDR3, the DNA is TGTGCCAGTAGTATAGATGACAGGGTCGCCCGGCCCCAGCATTTT. It encodes CASSIDDRVARPQHF.

The gene calls are TRBV4-2 and TRBJ2-5; 9 bases fit TRBD2. With 0 bases clipped from V and 11 bases from J, the junction kept 13 bases outside the gene matches. CDR1 and CDR2 (germline): LGHNA, YNFKEQ. This CDR3 is 16 amino acids long. CDR3 protein: CASSQDLGTSFVEQYF. Written as DNA, the CDR3 is TGTGCCAGCAGCCAAGATCTCGGGACTAGCTTCGTGGAGCAGTACTTC.

J is TRBJ1-5 and V is TRBV6-5; 8 bases match TRBD1. The V segment lost 6 bases and the J segment 4 bases; nucleotides outside the gene matches: 8. The germline V gene has CDR1 MNHEY and CDR2 SVGAGI. The CDR3 covers 15 residues. CDR3 coding DNA: TGTGCCAGCAGCCGCGACAGGGGTGGGAATCAGCCCCAGCATTTT. Translation gives CASSRDRGGNQPQHF.

The V gene is TRBV18, the J gene TRBJ2-5; 8 bases match TRBD1. The germline V gene has CDR1 KGHSH and CDR2 LQKENI. Germline trimming cut 4 bases from V and 3 bases from J; bases unmatched to any gene: 13. The CDR3 is made up of 17 amino acids. This CDR3 reads CASSRDRTGGGEETQYF. The CDR3 coding sequence is TGTGCCAGCTCACGCGACAGAACAGGGGGTGGTGAAGAGACCCAGTACTTC.